The 26 T cell receptor beta chains listed next were all sequenced from one sample in a study of T cells after posttransplantation cyclophosphamide. Clones were sequenced by immunoSEQ multiplex PCR, and TCRdb holds only the in-frame ones, with some missing. The table lists 35,000 to 40,000 clones, with no singletons. Sequencing was performed on PBMCs. The receptors originated from a man younger than 40 in good health and a related stem cell transplant donor.

This clone was picked up many times. The V call is TRBV28, the J call TRBJ2-1; possible D gene TRBD2, 7 bases. Trimming cost V 1 base and J 15 bases, with 13 bases left between them. Germline V gives CDR1 MDHEN, CDR2 SYDVKM. The CDR3 runs to 12 residues. This chain's CDR3 is CASSLSGGGWFF. As DNA, the CDR3 is TGTGCCAGCAGTTTATCGGGGGGCGGATGGTTCTTC.

This rearrangement joins TRBV6-5 to TRBJ1-1, with a tentative D call TRBD1 (5 bases). V lost 6 bases and J lost 1, with 6 bases in between. CDR1 and CDR2 from the germline V gene are MNHEY and SVGAGI. This CDR3 spans 12 amino acids. CDR3 sequence (DNA): TGTGCCAGCAGAAGGGGGAACACTGAAGCTTTCTTT. It encodes CASRRGNTEAFF.

In this sample, this clone turned up a few times. The chain uses TRBV28 and TRBJ1-5, with 8 bases that match TRBD1. Germline CDR1 is MDHEN and CDR2 is SYDVKM. Trimming cost V 5 bases and J 6 bases; bases outside gene matches: 6. The CDR3 length is 14 residues. This CDR3 is CASSRGQGAQPQHF. The CDR3, as DNA: TGTGCCAGCAGTAGAGGTCAGGGGGCTCAGCCCCAGCATTTT.

This clone was found many times. This chain connects TRBV10-3 to TRBJ2-5, with 7 nucleotides matching TRBD1. The CDR3 loop spans 14 amino acids. With V trimmed by 5 bases and J by 5 bases, 8 bases remained unmatched. The germline V gene encodes CDR1 ENHRY and CDR2 SYGVKD. DNA of the CDR3: TGTGCCATCAGTATACACAGGGGTCGGGAGACCCAGTACTTC. Translation: CAISIHRGRETQYF.

This clone came up many times. The chain carries TRBV10-3 and TRBJ1-2, with 10 bases aligning to TRBD1. The V gene's germline CDR1 is ENHRY and CDR2 SYGVKD. The CDR3 contains 15 residues. V was clipped by 3 bases and J by 2 bases; unmatched bases: 3. CDR3 residues: CAISEGTGDNYGYTF. The CDR3 DNA follows: TGTGCCATCAGTGAAGGGACAGGGGACAACTATGGCTACACCTTC.

This clone has a count of ten or more. The CDR3 sequence is CASSYSPSGLAYEQYF. The CDR3 DNA reads as TGTGCCAGCAGTTACTCCCCGTCGGGACTAGCGTACGAGCAGTACTTC. This chain connects TRBV6-5 to TRBJ2-7; 10 positions agree with TRBD2. This CDR3 has 16 residues. The ends lost 0 bases at V and 4 bases at J; junction bases unmatched: 6. CDR1 is MNHEY, CDR2 SVGAGI, per germline.

This clone occurred many times. The rearrangement uses TRBV6-5 and TRBJ2-7; TRBD2 matches at 9 bases. The CDR3 is 14 residues long. In germline, CDR1 is MNHEY, CDR2 SVGAGI. J gave up 2 bases and V 6 bases, and 5 bases lay outside the gene matches. Here the CDR3 reads CASRGAGGPYEQYF. In nucleotides, the CDR3 is TGTGCCAGCAGAGGAGCGGGAGGCCCCTACGAGCAGTACTTC.

This clone was found many times. This chain connects TRBV5-1 to TRBJ2-7; 9 bases are shared with TRBD2. This CDR3 spans 14 amino acids. V was clipped by 3 bases and J by 4 bases; unmatched bases: 5. Germline lookup yields CDR1 SGHRS and CDR2 YFSETQ. DNA of the CDR3: TGCGCCAGCAGCTCAAGCGGGGGGCCTTACGAGCAGTACTTC. It yields the protein CASSSSGGPYEQYF. Full variable domain (outside the CDR3, taken from reference TRBV5-1 and TRBJ2-7): KAGVTQTPRYLIKTRGQQVTLSCSPISGHRSVSWYQQTPGQGLQFLFEYFSETQRNKGNFPGRFSGRQFSNSRSEMNVSTLELGDSALYLCASSSSGGPYEQYFGPGTRLTVT.

This clone came up many times. The chain uses TRBV6-5 and TRBJ2-7; 12 bases match TRBD1. After removal of 6 bases from V and 6 bases from J, the junction contained 6 bases not matched to a gene. Germline V gives CDR1 MNHEY, CDR2 SVGAGI. The CDR3 covers 14 residues. This CDR3 is CASRTGQGASEQYF. CDR3 sequence (DNA): TGTGCCAGCAGGACGGGACAGGGGGCGAGCGAGCAGTACTTC.

This clone came up many times. V gene TRBV2 combines with J gene TRBJ2-7; tentative D call: TRBD1 (6 bases). Germline CDR1 is SNHLY and CDR2 is FYNNEI. V shed 2 bases and J shed 3 bases, with 14 bases lying between them. CDR3 length: 15 amino acids. DNA for the CDR3: TGTGCCAGCAGTGAAACCTGGACAGCTATCTACGAGCAGTACTTC. Translation: CASSETWTAIYEQYF.

This clone has ten or more counts. The chain is built from TRBV11-3 and TRBJ2-1; no firm D call. The CDR3 extends over 14 amino acids. V dropped 3 bases and J dropped 9 bases, with 15 bases sitting between them. CDR1 and CDR2 (germline): SGHNT, YENEEA. The CDR3 spells CASSLRPGDGEQFF. The CDR3 bases are TGTGCCAGCAGCTTGCGGCCTGGTGATGGTGAGCAGTTCTTC.

This chain links TRBV2 with TRBJ2-3; D might be TRBD2 (7 bases). Trimming removed 3 bases at V and 3 bases at J, with 13 bases between. This CDR3 is built from 15 residues. Looked up from germline, CDR1 is SNHLY and CDR2 is FYNNEI. Here the CDR3 DNA reads TGTGCCAGCAGTGAGGGCGGGGGCTGGACAGATACGCAGTATTTT. This translates into CASSEGGGWTDTQYF.

This clone was counted many times. One junction end disagrees with the germline gene, perhaps due to a read error. The V gene is TRBV6-2 or TRBV6-3, the J gene TRBJ2-1; 7 positions match TRBD1. The CDR3 has 11 amino acids. Per the germline V gene, CDR1 is MNHEY and CDR2 is SVGEGT. CDR3 nucleotide sequence: TGTGCCAGCAGTCACGGGACAGAGCAATTCTTC. Translation gives CASSHGTEQFF.

This clone was picked up a small number of times. The rearrangement uses TRBV10-2 and TRBJ1-2; D unclear. Deletions cut 2 bases from V and 4 bases from J, with 11 bases between. The CDR3 runs to 14 residues. Looked up from germline, CDR1 is WSHSY and CDR2 is SAAADI. CDR3 sequence (DNA): TGCGCCAGCAGTGAGATAGAAACGATCTATGGCTACACCTTC. The encoded protein is CASSEIETIYGYTF.

This CDR3 reads CSVATSGYTDTQYF. CDR3 sequence (DNA): TGCAGCGTTGCGACTAGCGGGTACACAGATACGCAGTATTTT. This chain links TRBV29-1 with TRBJ2-3, with 10 bases aligning to TRBD2. This CDR3 region has 14 residues. With V trimmed by 4 bases and J by 2 bases, 3 bases remained unmatched. The germline V gene has CDR1 SQVTM and CDR2 ANQGSEA.

There are many counts of this clone. This chain uses TRBV12-3 or TRBV12-4 with TRBJ1-2; TRBD1 matches 11 bases. The CDR3 has 15 amino acids. J lost 6 bases, V lost 4 bases, and 7 bases had no gene match. For the CDR3, the DNA is TGTGCCAGCAGTTCGGGGACAGGGGGATGGGATGGCTACACCTTC. Protein: CASSSGTGGWDGYTF.

This clone showed up many times. The chain is built from TRBV5-4 and TRBJ1-6; 10 nucleotides align to TRBD1. This CDR3 has 15 amino acids. The germline V gene has CDR1 SGHNT and CDR2 YYREEE (reference sequence). With V trimmed by 0 bases and J by 9 bases, 3 bases remained unmatched. DNA for the CDR3: TGTGCCAGCAGCTTGGAGGGGGACAGGGGTTCACCCCTCCACTTT. It specifies CASSLEGDRGSPLHF.

This clone was counted many times. V gene TRBV7-2 combines with J gene TRBJ2-1; 10 positions match TRBD1. The CDR3 sequence is 14 residues long. Unmatched junction bases numbered 7, after V lost 7 bases and J lost 7 bases. Germline V gene data show CDR1 as SGHTA and CDR2 as FQGNSA. In DNA form, the CDR3 reads TGTGCCAGCAACGACAGGGGGCGCTGGAATGAGCAGTTCTTC. Its translation is CASNDRGRWNEQFF.

This clone was seen many times. The chain employs TRBV6-4 and TRBJ2-7; 10 bases are shared with TRBD2. The CDR3 runs 14 residues. V lost 5 bases to trimming and J lost 2 bases; unmatched junction nucleotides: 3. CDR1 and CDR2 from the germline V gene are MRHNA and SNTAGT. CDR3 coding DNA: TGTGCCAGCAGTCAGAGCGGGGGGGCCTACGAGCAGTACTTC. It is translated as CASSQSGGAYEQYF.

This clone has at least ten counts. This rearrangement joins TRBV18 to TRBJ2-1; the match to TRBD1 covers 7 bases. Germline CDR1 KGHSH, CDR2 LQKENI. The V gene end was trimmed by 5 bases and the J gene end by 6 bases; junction bases not matched to a gene: 10. This CDR3 is 15 amino acids long. CDR3 nucleotides: TGTGCCAGCTCAGTTAAAGGGGGCGAAAGCAATGAGCAGTTCTTC. It is translated as CASSVKGGESNEQFF.

This clone was seen repeatedly, ten times or more. The chain combines TRBV12-3 or TRBV12-4 with TRBJ1-4; D ambiguous. CDR3 length: 14 amino acids. V was clipped by 6 bases and J by 0 bases, with 8 bases between them. The CDR3 bases are TGTGCCAGCAGGAGACACACAACTAATGAAAAACTGTTTTTT. It specifies CASRRHTTNEKLFF.

This clone was observed at least ten times. The chain employs TRBV11-2 and TRBJ1-5, with D possibly TRBD1 on 5 matching bases. The V gene's germline CDR1 is SGHAT and CDR2 FQNNGV. V gave up 6 bases and J gave up 3 bases, with 21 bases separating them. The CDR3 is 17 amino acids. CDR3 DNA: TGTGCCAGCAGTGACAACGACAGACCCTTTTTCAATCAGCCCCAGCATTTT. Translated, it gives CASSDNDRPFFNQPQHF.

This clone came up many times. The chain uses TRBV12-3 or TRBV12-4 and TRBJ1-1; D is possibly TRBD1 (6 bases). This CDR3 spans 14 amino acids. Trimming removed 3 bases from V and 0 bases from J, with 8 bases in between. CDR3 in amino acids: CASSFGTMNTEAFF. CDR3 DNA: TGTGCCAGCAGTTTCGGGACAATGAACACTGAAGCTTTCTTT.

This clone was detected ten times or more. The V call is TRBV19, the J call TRBJ2-5; maybe TRBD2 (5 bases). Per the germline V gene, CDR1 is LNHDA and CDR2 is SQIVND (reference sequence). The CDR3 extends over 15 amino acids. V dropped 3 bases and J dropped 2 bases, with 13 bases sitting between them. The CDR3 nucleotides read TGTGCCAGTAGTATCGAGGGCCGGGGACAAGAGACCCAGTACTTC. This gives the protein CASSIEGRGQETQYF.

CDR3 amino acids: CASGIFRGLGQPQHF. The DNA for the CDR3 is TGTGCCAGCGGGATCTTCAGGGGGCTCGGTCAGCCCCAGCATTTT. The J gene is TRBJ1-5, the V gene TRBV7-2; 8 bases agree with TRBD1. Germline CDR1 SGHTA, CDR2 FQGNSA. Trimming at V came to 8 bases and at J to 6 bases, leaving 12 bases not matched to a gene. The length of the CDR3 is 15 residues. Filled out from reference TRBV7-2 and TRBJ1-5, the complete variable domain reads GAGVSQSPSNKVTEKGKDVELRCDPISGHTALYWYRQSLGQGLEFLIYFQGNSAPDKSGLPSDRFSAERTGGSVSTLTIQRTQQEDSAVYLCASGIFRGLGQPQHFGDGTRLSIL.

This clone was detected only a few times. The J gene is TRBJ2-5, the V gene TRBV28; D is perhaps TRBD2 (6 bases). Looked up from germline, CDR1 is MDHEN and CDR2 is SYDVKM. The CDR3 loop spans 15 amino acids. Trimming stripped 6 bases from V and 5 bases from J, with 19 bases between. This CDR3 reads CASSSTSNQAETQYF. CDR3 nucleotides: TGTGCCAGCAGCTCCACTAGCAACCAAGCGGAGACCCAGTACTTC.